This paragraph reports one T cell receptor beta chain. This sample was taken from a study of blood T cell repertoires in COVID-19. Overall study: The study drew acute and convalescent COVID-19 samples from the United States, Italy and Spain. In each case, the material was cDNA or gDNA derived from T cells, B-cell-depleted T cells, or PBMCs.

Between the trimmed V and J ends, which lost 6 bases and 5 bases, there was a span of 13 bases. The germline V gene encodes CDR1 MGHDK and CDR2 SYGVNS. CDR3 length: 13 amino acids. Original handling: Using reference gene primer amplification, nucleated cell counts were estimated. Clones were read by immunoSEQ multiplex PCR, and TCRdb kept only the in-frame ones, dropping some. That table furnishes V, J and clone size, whereas the DNA furnished D and trimming. The sample yields 100,000 to 150,000 clones, roughly 80% seen once. V gene TRBV25-1 combines with J gene TRBJ1-1; no reliable D call. The clonotype was recovered from a man in his sixties with acute or convalescent COVID-19. Sequencing was performed on peripheral blood. CDR3 residues: CASSLKAATEAFF. The DNA of the CDR3 is TGTGCCAGCAGCTTGAAGGCGGCAACTGAAGCTTTCTTT. Drawing the rest from reference TRBV25-1 and TRBJ1-1, the complete variable domain is EADIYQTPRYLVIGTGKKITLECSQTMGHDKMYWYQQDPGMELHLIHYSYGVNSTEKGDLSSESTVSRIRTEHFPLTLESARPSHTSQYLCASSLKAATEAFFGQGTRLTVV.